The present TCR beta chain was sequenced within a study of T cell repertoires in cytomegalovirus infection. The CDR3 totals 17 residues. Germline values: CDR1 SGHTA, CDR2 FQGNSA. V was trimmed by 4 bases and J by 4 bases, leaving 19 bases between them. This clonotype appeared once. This could be a read error, since a much larger clone is one nucleotide away. Using its own MiXCR run on the reads, TCRdb lists one record per CDR3 protein. The sample records more than 150,000 distinct CDR3 sequences, roughly a fifth being singletons. Input material: PBMCs. The V call is TRBV7-2, the J call TRBJ2-2; the D gene is possibly TRBD2 (6 bases). This clonotype was sampled from a human donor in good health (CMV status not recorded). Some clones in this sample may be carry-over from other donors' samples. The CDR3 region is CASSSGTFLTFTGELFF. Here the CDR3 DNA reads TGTGCCAGCAGCTCAGGGACTTTCCTTACCTTCACCGGGGAGCTGTTTTTT. The whole variable domain, filled in from reference TRBV7-2 and TRBJ2-2, reads GAGVSQSPSNKVTEKGKDVELRCDPISGHTALYWYRQSLGQGLEFLIYFQGNSAPDKSGLPSDRFSAERTGGSVSTLTIQRTQQEDSAVYLCASSSGTFLTFTGELFFGEGSRLTVL.